These 3 T cell receptor beta chains originate from one sample sequenced in a study of T cells after yellow fever vaccination. Each CDR3 protein is one row after TCRdb ran MiXCR on the 5' RACE reads. The sample carries around 160,000 distinct CDR3 sequences, 6.5% to 8.5% recorded once. This specimen was CD4+ T cells sorted from PBMCs, taken about 5 days after the first yellow fever vaccination. These receptors were collected from a man aged 18 to 30 who received the YFV17D yellow fever vaccine.

As to this clonotype: A much larger clonotype is one base distant, so this may be a read error. The chain recombines TRBV27 with TRBJ2-5; the D gene is possibly TRBD2 (5 bases). CDR1 MNHEY and CDR2 SMNVEV come from the germline V gene (reference sequence). The CDR3 runs 13 residues. Here the CDR3 reads CASCLKERETQYF. The CDR3 DNA is TGTGCCAGCTGTTTAAAGGAGCGGGAGACCCAGTACTTC.

This clonotype was recorded at least ten times. The gene calls are TRBV12-3 or TRBV12-4 and TRBJ1-2; the D is unclear. Trimming removed 6 bases from V and 7 bases from J, with 12 bases in between. The CDR3 spans 12 residues. CDR3 nucleotides: TGTGCCAGCAGCCGCGAGTCGGGTGGCTACACCTTC. Translated, it gives CASSRESGGYTF.

Many counts were recorded for this clonotype. The chain recombines TRBV28 with TRBJ1-1; a weak D match, TRBD1 (5 bases). Germline V gene sequence: CDR1 MDHEN, CDR2 SYDVKM. The CDR3 has 13 residues. V lost 6 bases to trimming and J lost 10 bases, with 18 bases between them. CDR3 sequence: CASSPAPGITAFF. The CDR3 DNA sequence: TGTGCCAGCAGCCCTGCCCCAGGGATTACAGCTTTCTTT.